Below are 24 T cell receptor beta chains sequenced from a single sample in a study of early T cells in non-severe SARS-CoV-2 infection. TCRdb re-analysed the 5' RACE reads in MiXCR, keeping a single row per CDR3 protein. The table records roughly 100,000 distinct CDR3 sequences, less than 15% of them present only once. The sequenced sample consisted of whole blood. These receptors came from an adult who was a healthcare worker with PCR-confirmed SARS-CoV-2 infection or an uninfected control (not recorded which).

This clonotype has only a few counts. The rearrangement uses TRBV7-9 and TRBJ1-1; D might be TRBD1 (5 bases). Germline lookup yields CDR1 SEHNR and CDR2 FQNEAQ (reference sequence). The CDR3 is 13 residues long. V lost 6 bases and J 12 bases, leaving 20 bases between the germline ends. CDR3 bases: TGTGCCAGCAGGCCAACGGGGGAGGGGAAGTCTTTCTTT. Translation gives CASRPTGEGKSFF.

This clonotype turned up a few times. The chain carries TRBV5-1 and TRBJ1-2, with 10 nucleotides matching TRBD1. CDR3 length: 15 residues. From germline, CDR1 is SGHRS and CDR2 YFSETQ. After removal of 4 bases from V and 3 bases from J, the junction contained 6 bases not matched to a gene. The CDR3 here is CASSPGQGRDYGYTF. The CDR3 nucleotides are TGCGCCAGCAGCCCGGGACAGGGGAGGGACTATGGCTACACCTTC.

The rearrangement uses TRBV28 and TRBJ2-7, with D maybe TRBD1 (6 bases). The germline V gene encodes CDR1 MDHEN and CDR2 SYDVKM. CDR3 length equals 14 residues. Trimming removed 0 bases at V and 2 bases at J, with 8 bases between. The CDR3 DNA reads TGTGCCAGCAGTTTATGGGGGGACACCTACGAGCAGTACTTC. The encoded protein is CASSLWGDTYEQYF. The whole variable domain, remainder taken from reference TRBV28 and TRBJ2-7, is DVKVTQSSRYLVKRTGEKVFLECVQDMDHENMFWYRQDPGLGLRLIYFSYDVKMKEKGDIPEGYSVSREKKERFSLILESASTNQTSMYLCASSLWGDTYEQYFGPGTRLTVT.

This clonotype was observed many times. The chain links TRBV7-2 to TRBJ2-3; D gene uncertain. This CDR3 contains 14 residues. CDR1 and CDR2 from the germline V gene are SGHTA and FQGNSA. V was pared by 2 bases and J by 1 base, with 7 bases between. CDR3 region: CASSLISGTDTQYF. DNA of the CDR3: TGTGCCAGCAGCTTAATCAGTGGCACAGATACGCAGTATTTT.

This clonotype has just a few counts. CDR3 region: CASSPATTGKYSPLHF. The CDR3 DNA follows: TGTGCCAGCAGCCCTGCAACGACAGGGAAATATTCACCCCTCCACTTT. The rearrangement uses TRBV7-6 and TRBJ1-6, with 7 nucleotides matching TRBD1. J was trimmed by 8 bases and V by 5 bases; bases with no gene match: 12. The CDR3 has 16 residues. Looked up from germline, CDR1 is SGHVS and CDR2 is FNYEAQ.

This clonotype was seen ten or more times. The chain employs TRBV20-1 and TRBJ2-7; D uncertain. The V and J ends lost 6 bases and 0 bases respectively, with 9 bases between them. Germline loops: CDR1 DFQATT, CDR2 SNEGSKA (reference sequence). CDR3 length: 12 residues. The CDR3 sequence: CSAKDFSYEQYF. The CDR3 nucleotides are TGCAGTGCCAAAGACTTCTCCTACGAGCAGTACTTC.

This chain connects TRBV12-3 or TRBV12-4 to TRBJ1-2, with D possibly being TRBD1 (5 bases). Trimming pared 2 bases from V and 4 bases from J, leaving 11 bases between. The CDR3 consists of 14 residues. The CDR3 DNA sequence: TGTGCCAGCAGTTTACGGCAGGGCTCCTATGGCTACACCTTC. This sequence encodes CASSLRQGSYGYTF.

This clonotype was picked up one time. The rearrangement links TRBV6-5 to TRBJ1-1, with D perhaps matching TRBD1 (5 bases). CDR1 is MNHEY, CDR2 SVGAGI, per germline. The CDR3 has 13 amino acids. The germline V and J ends were trimmed by 7 bases and 9 bases, with 18 bases remaining between them. The DNA for the CDR3 is TGTGCCAGCACCTATCGTGGGACCGAGCAAGCTTTCTTT. Protein: CASTYRGTEQAFF.

This clonotype was picked up many times. The gene calls are TRBV20-1 and TRBJ1-5; D remains unclear. The CDR3 sequence is 15 residues long. V gave up 3 bases and J gave up 0 bases, with 12 bases separating them. Germline lookup yields CDR1 DFQATT and CDR2 SNEGSKA (reference sequence). The CDR3 bases are TGCAGTGCTAGTCGGGCAGAAAATAGCAATCAGCCCCAGCATTTT. The encoded protein is CSASRAENSNQPQHF.

This clonotype was found once. This chain connects TRBV18 to TRBJ2-7; TRBD1 matches 9 bases. The CDR3 totals 11 residues. V was pared by 8 bases and J by 5 bases, with 1 base of the junction left unmatched. Germline V gene sequence: CDR1 KGHSH, CDR2 LQKENI. CDR3 sequence: CASGDRDEQYF. The CDR3 DNA reads TGTGCCAGCGGGGACAGGGACGAGCAGTACTTC.

This clonotype has only a few counts. The V call is TRBV19, the J call TRBJ1-2; possibly TRBD1 for D (6 bases). The CDR3 sequence is 14 residues long. V dropped 7 bases and J dropped 4 bases, with 16 bases sitting between them. CDR1 LNHDA and CDR2 SQIVND come from the germline V gene (reference sequence). The CDR3 loop reads CASKNRDPIYGYTF. CDR3 DNA sequence: TGTGCCAGTAAAAACAGGGATCCCATCTATGGCTACACCTTC.

The V gene is TRBV29-1, the J gene TRBJ2-3, with TRBD2 identical over 10 bases. Trimming at V came to 5 bases and at J to 7 bases, leaving 3 bases not matched to a gene. Germline assignment: CDR1 SQVTM and CDR2 ANQGSEA. The CDR3 is made up of 12 amino acids. The CDR3 bases are TGCAGCGTTATTAGCGGGGGGAATACGCAGTATTTT. Translated, it gives CSVISGGNTQYF.

The chain combines TRBV12-3 or TRBV12-4 with TRBJ2-5; D unclear. CDR3 size: 11 residues. With 3 bases removed from V and 4 bases from J, the gap between germline ends came to 3 bases. CDR3 bases: TGTGCCAGCAGTTTTTCAGAGACCCAGTACTTC. This codes for CASSFSETQYF.

This sequence joins TRBV5-4 and TRBJ1-1; 8 positions match TRBD1. With V trimmed by 4 bases and J by 0 bases, 11 bases remained unmatched. CDR1 and CDR2 from the germline V gene are SGHNT and YYREEE (reference sequence). This CDR3 is 17 amino acids long. CDR3 region: CASSRSGGRGMNTEAFF. CDR3 in DNA: TGTGCCAGCAGCCGGTCAGGGGGCCGGGGTATGAACACTGAAGCTTTCTTT. Full variable domain (missing parts from reference TRBV5-4 and TRBJ1-1): ETGVTQSPTHLIKTRGQQVTLRCSSQSGHNTVSWYQQALGQGPQFIFQYYREEENGRGNFPPRFSGLQFPNYSSELNVNALELDDSALYLCASSRSGGRGMNTEAFFGQGTRLTVV.

This clonotype showed up many times. The CDR3 DNA reads TGCAGTGCTAGACCACAGGGTTCCATGAACACTGAAGCTTTCTTT. Residues: CSARPQGSMNTEAFF. V usage is TRBV20-1 and J usage is TRBJ1-1, with D maybe TRBD1 (6 bases). Germline CDR1 is DFQATT and CDR2 is SNEGSKA (reference sequence). The CDR3 has 15 amino acids. V was clipped by 2 bases and J by 0 bases, with 13 bases between them.

The chain joins TRBV3-1 to TRBJ2-3, with a weak D call TRBD1 (7 bases). This CDR3 has 15 residues. V lost 4 bases and J 3 bases, leaving 14 bases between the germline ends. The germline gives CDR1 LGHDT, CDR2 YNNKEL (reference sequence). The CDR3: CASSPGGIRTDTQYF. The CDR3 DNA reads TGTGCCAGCAGCCCAGGGGGGATTCGGACAGATACGCAGTATTTT.

Sample share makes this clonotype medium-sized. The chain carries TRBV6-1 and TRBJ1-6; 7 bases agree with TRBD1. The CDR3 runs 15 residues. Germline loops: CDR1 MNHNS, CDR2 SASEGT. With 4 bases clipped from V and 6 bases from J, the junction kept 6 bases outside the gene matches. The CDR3 region is CASSGETGSNSPLHF. DNA for the CDR3: TGTGCCAGCAGTGGAGAGACAGGGAGTAATTCACCCCTCCACTTT.

This rearrangement joins TRBV30 to TRBJ1-6; D call uncertain. With 2 bases removed from V and 5 bases from J, the gap between germline ends came to 7 bases. The germline V gene has CDR1 GTSNPN and CDR2 SVGIG (reference sequence). This CDR3 is built from 13 residues. This CDR3 is CAWSRQDNSPLHF. In DNA, the CDR3 is TGTGCCTGGAGTAGGCAGGATAATTCACCCCTCCACTTT.

In this sample, this clonotype turned up many times. This sequence joins TRBV3-1 and TRBJ2-6; D remains unclear. V shed 2 bases and J shed 1 base, with 6 bases lying between them. The CDR3 consists of 15 residues. From germline, CDR1 is LGHDT and CDR2 YNNKEL (reference sequence). The CDR3 DNA is TGTGCCAGCAGCCAACCCGGATCTGGGGCCAACGTCCTGACTTTC. Its protein is CASSQPGSGANVLTF.

Details on this clonotype: Likely a read error: the CDR3 ends without its conserved phenylalanine or tryptophan. This chain joins TRBV29-1 and TRBJ2-4, with D uncertain. From germline, CDR1 is SQVTM and CDR2 ANQGSEA. V was pared by 6 bases and J by 3 bases, with 15 bases between. This CDR3 spans 14 amino acids. CDR3 in amino acids: CSVRSTEVKNIQYL. CDR3 coding DNA: TGCAGCGTGAGGTCCACCGAGGTCAAAAACATTCAGTACTTA.

The CDR3 bases are TGTGCCAGCAGCTTTGGGCAGGCTTACTCCTACGAGCAGTACTTC. Its protein is CASSFGQAYSYEQYF. The genes are TRBV7-9 and TRBJ2-7, with D unclear. Per germline, CDR1 SEHNR and CDR2 FQNEAQ (reference sequence). This CDR3 region has 15 residues. Trimming took off 3 bases at V and 0 bases at J, with 12 bases between the two ends.

This clonotype was detected a few times. The chain joins TRBV3-1 to TRBJ1-1; the match to TRBD1 covers 8 bases. The V segment lost 1 base and the J segment 5 bases; nucleotides outside the gene matches: 6. This CDR3 contains 15 residues. The germline CDR1 and CDR2 sequences are LGHDT and YNNKEL (reference sequence). In nucleotides, the CDR3 is TGTGCCAGCAGCCAAGGTTGGACAGGGACGACTGAAGCTTTCTTT. Amino acids: CASSQGWTGTTEAFF.

This clonotype appeared many times. The V call is TRBV6-5, the J call TRBJ2-1, with 12 bases matching TRBD2. CDR1 and CDR2 from the germline V gene are MNHEY and SVGAGI. The CDR3 extends over 16 amino acids. The trim removed 5 bases at V and 8 bases at J, leaving 10 bases unmatched. This chain's CDR3 is CASSPTLAGGRDEQFF. DNA of the CDR3: TGTGCCAGCAGTCCAACCCTAGCGGGGGGGCGGGATGAGCAGTTCTTC.

This clonotype was observed many times. The chain carries TRBV5-6 and TRBJ2-6, with 7 bases aligning to TRBD2. The CDR3 has 16 amino acids. V shed 4 bases, J shed 13 bases, and the junction held 17 bases outside the gene matches. Germline V CDR1 and CDR2: SGHDT, YYEEEE. CDR3 sequence reads: CASSPEKGGSRPVLTF. As DNA, the CDR3 is TGTGCCAGCAGCCCGGAAAAGGGAGGGTCCCGACCAGTCCTGACTTTC.